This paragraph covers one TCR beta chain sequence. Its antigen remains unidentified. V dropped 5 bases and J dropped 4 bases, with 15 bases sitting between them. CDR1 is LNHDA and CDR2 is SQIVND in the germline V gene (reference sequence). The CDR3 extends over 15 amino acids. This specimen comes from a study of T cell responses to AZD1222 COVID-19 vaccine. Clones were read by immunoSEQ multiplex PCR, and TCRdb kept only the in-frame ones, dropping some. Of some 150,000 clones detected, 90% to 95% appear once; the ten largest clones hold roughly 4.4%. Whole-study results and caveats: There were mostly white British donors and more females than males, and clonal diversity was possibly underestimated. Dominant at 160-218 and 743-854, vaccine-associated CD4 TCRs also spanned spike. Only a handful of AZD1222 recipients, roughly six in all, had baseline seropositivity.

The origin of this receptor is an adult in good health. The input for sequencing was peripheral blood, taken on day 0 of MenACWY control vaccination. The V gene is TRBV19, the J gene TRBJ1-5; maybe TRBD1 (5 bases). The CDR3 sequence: CASSELGTVNQPQHF. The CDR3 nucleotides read TGTGCCAGTAGTGAACTAGGGACGGTTAATCAGCCCCAGCATTTT.